The 20 T cell receptor beta chains given below trace back to one sample, sequenced in a study of OX40 agonist ivuxolimab in advanced cancers. TCRdb's copy holds only in-frame clones and misses some; the assay was immunoSEQ multiplex PCR. The table includes more than 85,000 clones, approximately 88% detected once. This specimen consisted of CD4+ or CD8+ T cells sorted from blood, obtained in a trial of the OX40 agonist ivuxolimab. Receptors originate from an adult with an advanced solid tumor such as melanoma, head and neck, liver or kidney cancer.

J is TRBJ2-7 and V is TRBV7-9; tentative D call: TRBD1 (6 bases). Per the germline V gene, CDR1 is SEHNR and CDR2 is FQNEAQ (reference sequence). Deletions cut 3 bases from V and 3 bases from J, with 9 bases between. The CDR3 has 13 amino acids. Here the CDR3 reads CASSFGQSYEQYF. In nucleotides, the CDR3 is TGTGCCAGCAGCTTTGGACAGAGCTACGAGCAGTACTTC.

The V gene is TRBV9, the J gene TRBJ1-2; 8 bases fit TRBD1. The ends lost 4 bases at V and 0 bases at J; junction bases unmatched: 2. CDR3 size: 14 residues. CDR1 SGDLS and CDR2 YYNGEE come from the germline V gene. In DNA, the CDR3 is TGTGCCAGCAGCCCGGACAGGGCTAACTATGGCTACACCTTC. This translates into CASSPDRANYGYTF.

In its sample, this clone was seen a few times. The J gene is TRBJ1-4, the V gene TRBV18, with D perhaps matching TRBD1 (6 bases). The CDR3 loop spans 15 amino acids. The V gene's germline CDR1 is KGHSH and CDR2 LQKENI. Trimming shortened V by 0 bases and J by 2 bases, and 7 bases separated the two germline ends. CDR3 coding DNA: TGTGCCAGCTCACCACCGGGGGCGACTAATGAAAAACTGTTTTTT. Its protein is CASSPPGATNEKLFF.

V is TRBV5-4 and J is TRBJ2-4; D remains unclear. CDR3 length: 14 residues. Germline-derived CDR1 and CDR2 are SGHNT and YYREEE (reference sequence). V lost 2 bases, J lost 0 bases, and 6 bases lay in between. The CDR3 protein is CASSFTEAKNIQYF. The CDR3 DNA sequence: TGTGCCAGCAGCTTCACAGAAGCCAAAAACATTCAGTACTTC.

This chain links TRBV2 with TRBJ2-2; D not resolved. The V end lost 7 bases, the J end lost 7 bases, and 10 bases lay between the germline ends. This CDR3 contains 12 residues. CDR1 is SNHLY, CDR2 FYNNEI, per germline. CDR3 coding DNA: TGTGCCAGCACACTAAATATCGGGGAGCTGTTTTTT. Its protein is CASTLNIGELFF.

The J gene is TRBJ1-1, the V gene TRBV7-9; 7 positions match TRBD1. This CDR3 is 12 amino acids long. Trimming cost V 5 bases and J 7 bases; bases outside gene matches: 4. Germline V lookup: CDR1 SEHNR, CDR2 FQNEAQ (reference sequence). The chain's CDR3 is CASSLRQGEAFF. CDR3 nucleotide sequence: TGTGCCAGCAGCCTTAGACAGGGTGAAGCTTTCTTT.

CDR3: CASSDSAGHRTNEQFF. Here the CDR3 DNA reads TGTGCCAGCAGTGACTCCGCGGGGCACCGAACGAATGAGCAGTTCTTC. V and J are TRBV6-4 and TRBJ2-1, with TRBD2 as a possible D gene (6 bases). This CDR3 contains 16 residues. The germline V gene has CDR1 MRHNA and CDR2 SNTAGT. Trimming left V 0 bases short and J 7 bases short, with 16 bases between.

This chain uses TRBV10-1 with TRBJ2-5; TRBD2 aligns across 8 bases. Germline lookup yields CDR1 WNHNN and CDR2 SYGVQD (reference sequence). The CDR3 runs to 16 residues. With 0 bases clipped from V and 5 bases from J, the junction kept 8 bases outside the gene matches. The CDR3 DNA is TGCGCCAGCAGTGAGTCTGTCGGGGGGGCCGGGGAGACCCAGTACTTC. Translation gives CASSESVGGAGETQYF.

This chain links TRBV5-1 with TRBJ1-4, with D unresolved. The CDR3 has 15 residues. Between the trimmed V and J ends, which lost 3 bases and 7 bases, there was a span of 16 bases. Germline CDR1 is SGHRS and CDR2 is YFSETQ. CDR3 in amino acids: CASSSSPQEGEKLFF. The CDR3 DNA is TGCGCCAGCAGCTCCAGTCCCCAGGAGGGTGAAAAACTGTTTTTT. Full variable domain (missing parts from reference TRBV5-1 and TRBJ1-4): KAGVTQTPRYLIKTRGQQVTLSCSPISGHRSVSWYQQTPGQGLQFLFEYFSETQRNKGNFPGRFSGRQFSNSRSEMNVSTLELGDSALYLCASSSSPQEGEKLFFGSGTQLSVL.

The chain combines TRBV5-6 with TRBJ1-4; 7 bases match TRBD1. This CDR3 has 14 amino acids. Looked up from germline, CDR1 is SGHDT and CDR2 is YYEEEE. Germline trimming cut 2 bases from V and 6 bases from J; bases unmatched to any gene: 4. CDR3 amino acids: CASSFPGGDEKLFF. The DNA for the CDR3 is TGTGCCAGCAGCTTCCCAGGGGGTGATGAAAAACTGTTTTTT.

The V gene is TRBV19, the J gene TRBJ2-7; the D gene is possibly TRBD1 (6 bases). V lost 8 bases and J 3 bases, leaving 20 bases between the germline ends. Germline V lookup: CDR1 LNHDA, CDR2 SQIVND (reference sequence). This CDR3 has 15 residues. The CDR3 loop is CASRRSVTGSYEQYF. The CDR3 DNA sequence: TGTGCCAGTCGAAGAAGCGTCACAGGGAGCTACGAGCAGTACTTC.

Comments on this clone: Within the sample, other DNA sequences also encode this same CDR3. The rearrangement joins TRBV2 to TRBJ1-4, with D uncertain. This CDR3 contains 14 residues. CDR1 is SNHLY, CDR2 FYNNEI, per germline. V was clipped by 9 bases and J by 10 bases, with 21 bases between them. The CDR3 protein is CASRMAGTGSKLFF. CDR3 nucleotide sequence: TGTGCCAGTAGGATGGCAGGTACGGGATCAAAACTGTTTTTT.

The gene calls are TRBV18 and TRBJ1-2, with a weak D call TRBD1 (6 bases). Germline CDR1 and CDR2: KGHSH and LQKENI. This CDR3 region has 14 residues. The germline V and J ends were trimmed by 3 bases and 2 bases, with 10 bases remaining between them. Written as DNA, the CDR3 is TGTGCCAGCTCACCCGGCAGGGGCAACTATGGCTACACCTTC. Protein sequence: CASSPGRGNYGYTF. Combining the CDR3 with reference TRBV18 and TRBJ1-2 gives the whole variable domain NAGVMQNPRHLVRRRGQEARLRCSPMKGHSHVYWYRQLPEEGLKFMVYLQKENIIDESGMPKERFSAEFPKEGPSILRIQQVVRGDSAAYFCASSPGRGNYGYTFGSGTRLTVV.

The J gene is TRBJ1-5, the V gene TRBV29-1, with D perhaps matching TRBD1 (5 bases). V was clipped by 6 bases and J by 3 bases, with 12 bases between them. The CDR3 spans 13 residues. Germline V gene data show CDR1 as SQVTM and CDR2 as ANQGSEA. The CDR3 region is CSVSQGDNQPQHF. DNA of the CDR3: TGCAGCGTATCTCAGGGTGACAATCAGCCCCAGCATTTT.

The chain employs TRBV19 and TRBJ2-3; D is perhaps TRBD1 (5 bases). Germline values: CDR1 LNHDA, CDR2 SQIVND (reference sequence). CDR3 length equals 14 residues. Between the trimmed V and J ends, which lost 5 bases and 0 bases, there was a span of 9 bases. The CDR3 spells CASSDRSSTDTQYF. The CDR3 nucleotides are TGTGCCAGTAGTGACAGATCTAGCACAGATACGCAGTATTTT.

This chain links TRBV7-2 with TRBJ2-7; D gene ambiguous. Trimming removed 7 bases from V and 2 bases from J, with 12 bases in between. This CDR3 has 13 amino acids. Germline lookup yields CDR1 SGHTA and CDR2 FQGNSA. In DNA, the CDR3 is TGTGCCAGCACCCTGGCCGGAGCCTACGAGCAGTACTTC. Translating it yields CASTLAGAYEQYF.

CDR3 residues: CASSEDLTLPGYTF. CDR3 bases: TGTGCCAGCAGTGAAGACCTGACACTTCCTGGCTACACCTTC. This rearrangement joins TRBV2 to TRBJ1-2; no definite D call. Deletions cut 1 base from V and 7 bases from J, with 13 bases between. The CDR3 runs 14 residues. CDR1 SNHLY and CDR2 FYNNEI come from the germline V gene.

V and J are TRBV5-1 and TRBJ1-1; 7 nucleotides agree with TRBD1. Trimming removed 3 bases from V and 1 base from J; junction bases left unmatched: 3. The CDR3 covers 14 residues. From germline, CDR1 is SGHRS and CDR2 YFSETQ. As DNA, the CDR3 is TGCGCCAGCAGCTCCCGACAGGGGAACACTGAAGCTTTCTTT. Translated: CASSSRQGNTEAFF.

The chain couples TRBV28 to TRBJ2-1, with D tentatively TRBD2 (6 bases). Germline V CDR1 and CDR2: MDHEN, SYDVKM. V was pared by 3 bases and J by 10 bases, with 13 bases between. This CDR3 has 13 residues. Here the CDR3 reads CASSFRASVEQFF. DNA for the CDR3: TGTGCCAGCAGTTTTAGGGCTAGCGTAGAGCAGTTCTTC.

The V call is TRBV5-1, the J call TRBJ1-1; D remains ambiguous. CDR1 and CDR2 (germline): SGHRS, YFSETQ. CDR3 length equals 16 residues. The germline V and J ends were trimmed by 4 bases and 4 bases, with 20 bases remaining between them. Here the CDR3 reads CASSPQFSPGGTEAFF. In DNA, the CDR3 is TGCGCCAGCAGCCCTCAGTTTAGTCCGGGCGGCACTGAAGCTTTCTTT.